This TCR beta chain was sequenced in a study of CD8+CD57+ T cells in acquired aplastic anemia. Study background: The sorted CD4+ and CD8+ cells yielded an average approximately 3.2 ug of DNA. Researchers reported that healthy donors averaged around 10 million reads for CD4+ cells.

Comment on this clonotype: The antigen is not known. Germline is not matched at one junction end, which may reflect a read error.

TCR beta VDJ combinations and CDR3 sequences were profiled from genomic DNA. Each CDR3 protein is one row after TCRdb ran MiXCR on the reads. The table has about 130,000 distinct CDR3 sequences, about half seen once. This CDR3 region has 16 residues. Study findings and constraints: Comparison of patients with controls identified about 27 shared CD8+ CDR3 sequences.

Source material: sorted CD4+, CD8+, or CD8+CD57+ T cells (not recorded which) from PBMCs. This sequence was found in a human donor in good health, serving as a control. The rearrangement uses TRBV12-3 or TRBV12-4 and TRBJ1-4, with D perhaps TRBD1 (6 bases). CDR3 sequence reads: CASSFRGTPTNEKPFF. As DNA, the CDR3 is TGTGCCAGCAGTTTTCGGGGGACACCAACTAATGAAAAACCGTTTTTT.